The source of this T cell receptor (beta chain) is a study of long-term antiretroviral therapy in people with HIV (dated by TCRdb to between 2021 and 2022). For context, the study as a whole: The earliest samples were collected approximately a decade before the 2015 WHO recommendation for immediate ART, a period when ART was typically delayed until CD4 counts fell. This retrospective serial study examined whether starting ART and sustained HIV suppression were associated with changes in the composition and diversity of the TRB repertoire in peripheral blood. The cohort contributed under 200 cryopreserved PBMC samples from about 33 adults with confirmed HIV infection, collected serially over a mean of approximately 6 years (range 1-12). Eleven of the 30 participants with HIV were female. No cross-contamination during QIAcube processing was seen in test extractions of a monoclonal T-cell line run alongside 33 polyclonal samples. What the work shows at the level of the full study, not this receptor alone: The samples were dated from 2004 to 2017, and the ART regimens that were used may be less effective than current ART regimens. Because PBMC availability was limited, only the TCR beta chain was sequenced, with no alpha chain pairing. Expanded TRB clones identified before ART initiation dominated the repertoire at all time points, although this dominance fluctuated and declined in many PLHIV after ART. Starting ART was linked to a significant rise in TRB diversity, yet even with long-term ART the diversity remained significantly lower than in transplant donor controls. Because pre-ART samples had limited cell numbers, profiling was done on unsorted PBMC rather than on sorted CD4+ and CD8+ T cells. No data were available on ART adherence, viral resistance or therapy changes, limiting inferences about post-ART repertoire changes. CDR3 length ranges in HIV repertoires were narrower than in controls, and network structure suggested an antigen-experienced repertoire with only a slight naive shift after ART.

Points on this clone: The target of this receptor is not known. No quality values exist for individual bases; no much larger clone is one base distant.

To be included, a participant needed at least one PBMC sample from before ART initiation plus at least two post-ART samples. Treatment was received in the United States of America by all participants with HIV. Before DNA extraction, cryopreserved samples containing about 1-10 million PBMC were thawed and washed. At the time of the earliest PBMC sample, participants with HIV were aged between about 20 and 60 years. Each participant contributed PBMC samples from 1-4 timepoints before ART initiation and 2-8 timepoints after ART initiation, with a median of 7 samples. Serial HIV viral load, CD4+ T-cell count, ART history and demographic data were obtained for every participant. Using a Qiagen kit on a QIAcube, genomic DNA was extracted from unsorted PBMC, with samples processed in batches of 12. Sequencing of the TRB variable region was done with the immunoSEQ hsTCRB v3.0 assay at survey level resolution. TRB sequencing targeted a depth of 40,000-50,000 T-cell genomes per sample. An Illumina MiSeq with a v3 150-cycle kit was used to sequence the pooled TRB libraries. In the authors' own workflow: Repertoire analysis ran in R within a reproducible Nextflow workflow covering QC, data transformation and analysis. Custom analyses were implemented in LymphoSeq2, an R package for AIRR-Seq data exploration. Several samples that yielded fewer than 5000 total TRB sequences were excluded, so that 150 to 200 HIV repertoires were analyzed. Among the roughly 200 retained HIV repertoires, 59 were collected before ART initiation and under 150 after ART initiation. Repertoires were downsampled to 5000 TRB nucleotide sequences, with summary statistics averaged over 100 downsampling iterations. Only TRB sequences with CDR3 regions of at least seven amino acids were retained for analysis. A Shannon entropy-derived clonality score and the Gini coefficient were used to measure diversity. Repertoire networks linked the top 5000 CDR3 amino acid sequences whenever two sequences differed by an edit distance of one. Antigen specificity groups and MHC restriction were predicted for TRB CDR3 amino acid sequences with GLIPH2. To flag known CMV, EBV, HIV or tissue antigen associations, CDR3 amino acid sequences were matched against VDJdb and McPAS-TCR. Pre-ART, post-ART and control groups were compared with Wilcoxon signed-rank tests and Holm-Bonferroni correction. Sourced from immuneACCESS, this table was stored by TCRdb with only in-frame sequences that have V and J called. A share of the clones is absent; for the studies checked, an unresolved V gene accounts for under half, and the remainder has no known explanation. Clone size and the V and J calls come from that table; the DNA yielded D and trimming. Across this sample there are 30,000 to 50,000 clones, with roughly nine tenths seen only once. The leading ten clones occupy under 4.5% of the sample.

Including the terminal cysteine and phenylalanine, the CDR3 comprises 14 residues. Only the CDR3 DNA is retained, 42 bases long and in frame from the first base. According to the germline V gene, CDR1 reads MNHEY and CDR2 reads SVGAGI. V loses 5 bases of germline sequence and J loses 6 bases, and the interval between the two ends is 14 bases. The sequence joins TRBV6-5 to TRBJ2-1; the D gene lacks a confident call. The TCR sequence derives from a woman aged 45 to 65 with HIV. The sequencing here drew on unsorted PBMCs, taken 1.2 years after starting antiretroviral therapy. The DNA sequence is TGTGCCAGCAGTCGGGCTTCTTTTGGCAATGAGCAGTTCTTC. Its translation reads: CASSRASFGNEQFF.